This passage covers 20 T cell receptor beta chains from one sample sequenced in a study of T cells in localized non-small cell lung cancer. Generated by immunoSEQ multiplex PCR, the TCRdb table keeps only in-frame clones and is missing some. The table lists about 59,000 clones, roughly 89% of them singletons. The specimen comprised peripheral blood, sampled before any cancer treatment. The receptors were gathered from a man aged 40-75 years with stage I squamous cell lung carcinoma.

The chain employs TRBV7-2 and TRBJ2-7; 8 bases line up with TRBD1. There are 15 residues in the CDR3. Germline CDR1 and CDR2: SGHTA and FQGNSA. V was clipped by 2 bases and J by 2 bases; unmatched bases: 5. This CDR3 reads CASSLLGQAPYEQYF. The CDR3 nucleotides read TGTGCCAGCAGCTTACTGGGACAGGCGCCCTACGAGCAGTACTTC.

V usage is TRBV30 and J usage is TRBJ1-2; TRBD1 agrees at 10 bases. The length of the CDR3 is 11 residues. V lost 6 bases and J lost 8; bases outside the gene matches: 3. Germline V lookup: CDR1 GTSNPN, CDR2 SVGIG (reference sequence). CDR3 protein: CACSTGGGYTF. The CDR3 nucleotides are TGTGCCTGCTCGACAGGGGGCGGCTACACCTTC.

The CDR3 coding sequence is TGTGCCAGCAGCATTGGGACTAGCGGAACCCAAGAGACCCAGTACTTC. The encoded protein is CASSIGTSGTQETQYF. This rearrangement joins TRBV9 to TRBJ2-5; 11 bases align to TRBD2. Germline CDR1 and CDR2: SGDLS and YYNGEE. The CDR3 is made up of 16 amino acids. The junction had 6 bases not matched to a gene; V was cut back by 4 bases and J by 1 base.

V usage is TRBV9 and J usage is TRBJ1-5; the D is unclear. Between the trimmed V and J ends, which lost 0 bases and 0 bases, there was a span of 10 bases. The CDR3 is made up of 16 amino acids. Germline CDR1 and CDR2: SGDLS and YYNGEE. The CDR3 sequence: CASSVVGPPSNQPQHF. The CDR3 DNA follows: TGTGCCAGCAGCGTAGTCGGACCGCCTAGCAATCAGCCCCAGCATTTT.

This clone was seen once. The V gene is TRBV25-1, the J gene TRBJ2-3, with D uncertain. Trimming took off 1 base at V and 6 bases at J, with 5 bases between the two ends. This CDR3 spans 12 amino acids. The germline CDR1 and CDR2 sequences are MGHDK and SYGVNS. This chain's CDR3 is CASSESGDTQYF. The DNA for the CDR3 is TGTGCCAGCAGTGAATCTGGGGATACGCAGTATTTT. Complete variable domain (other parts from reference TRBV25-1 and TRBJ2-3): EADIYQTPRYLVIGTGKKITLECSQTMGHDKMYWYQQDPGMELHLIHYSYGVNSTEKGDLSSESTVSRIRTEHFPLTLESARPSHTSQYLCASSESGDTQYFGPGTRLTVL.

This chain connects TRBV5-5 to TRBJ1-5, with D perhaps TRBD1 (5 bases). The CDR3 loop spans 14 amino acids. Germline V gene sequence: CDR1 SGHKS, CDR2 YYEKEE (reference sequence). The V gene lost 0 bases and the J gene lost 6 bases, with 10 bases spanning the gap. In DNA, the CDR3 is TGTGCCAGCAGCTTGGCCAGGGTCGGTCAGCCCCAGCATTTT. As protein: CASSLARVGQPQHF.

Details on this clone: The sample holds other DNA sequences that translate to the same CDR3. V gene TRBV28 combines with J gene TRBJ1-2; 7 bases are shared with TRBD1. The CDR3 spans 13 residues. Germline loops: CDR1 MDHEN, CDR2 SYDVKM. Unmatched junction bases numbered 3, after V lost 6 bases and J lost 2 bases. The CDR3 DNA reads TGTGCCAGCAGCTCGGGACAGAACTATGGCTACACCTTC. Translation gives CASSSGQNYGYTF.

This clone was detected once. This chain joins TRBV6-5 and TRBJ2-7; D is unclear. Trimming left V 2 bases short and J 3 bases short, with 8 bases between. The CDR3 is made up of 13 amino acids. The germline V gene encodes CDR1 MNHEY and CDR2 SVGAGI. CDR3: CASSYPTLYEQYF. The CDR3 coding sequence is TGTGCCAGCAGTTACCCGACACTCTACGAGCAGTACTTC.

This clone was seen only once. The chain links TRBV25-1 to TRBJ2-7; no clear D gene. Deletions cut 3 bases from V and 6 bases from J, with 12 bases between. The CDR3 consists of 13 residues. Germline loops: CDR1 MGHDK, CDR2 SYGVNS. CDR3 protein: CASSEGLITEQYF. CDR3 sequence (DNA): TGTGCCAGCAGTGAGGGCCTCATTACCGAGCAGTACTTC.

Only one count was recorded for this clone. The gene calls are TRBV5-4 and TRBJ2-5; D is ambiguous. Trimming took 0 bases from V and 4 from J, leaving 4 bases between them. Germline-derived CDR1 and CDR2 are SGHNT and YYREEE (reference sequence). This CDR3 is built from 12 residues. The CDR3 spells CASSLGLETQYF. The CDR3 bases are TGTGCCAGCAGCTTGGGCTTAGAGACCCAGTACTTC. Supplemented by reference TRBV5-4 and TRBJ2-5, the full variable domain reads ETGVTQSPTHLIKTRGQQVTLRCSSQSGHNTVSWYQQALGQGPQFIFQYYREEENGRGNFPPRFSGLQFPNYSSELNVNALELDDSALYLCASSLGLETQYFGPGTRLLVL.

The chain combines TRBV11-1 with TRBJ2-7; 12 positions agree with TRBD1. J gave up 4 bases and V 5 bases, and 6 bases lay outside the gene matches. Germline V gene data show CDR1 as SGHAT and CDR2 as FQDESV (reference sequence). CDR3 length: 15 amino acids. The CDR3 DNA reads TGTGCCAGCAGCACACCGGGACAGGGGGCATACGAGCAGTACTTC. It is translated as CASSTPGQGAYEQYF.

On this clone itself: A junction boundary mismatches the germline segment, possibly from a read error. This chain's CDR3 is CASSASSHEQYF. DNA for the CDR3: TGTGCCAGCAGCGCTAGCTCCCACGAGCAGTACTTC. The rearrangement uses TRBV7-2 and TRBJ2-7; D possibly corresponds to TRBD2 (5 bases). The V gene's germline CDR1 is SGHTA and CDR2 FQGNSA. This CDR3 spans 12 amino acids. Complete variable domain (other parts from reference TRBV7-2 and TRBJ2-7): GAGVSQSPSNKVTEKGKDVELRCDPISGHTALYWYRQSLGQGLEFLIYFQGNSAPDKSGLPSDRFSAERTGGSVSTLTIQRTQQEDSAVYLCASSASSHEQYFGPGTRLTVT.

The chain carries TRBV28 and TRBJ2-3; a weak D match, TRBD2 (6 bases). The CDR3 loop spans 15 amino acids. V lost 3 bases and J lost 0, with 10 bases in between. Per the germline V gene, CDR1 is MDHEN and CDR2 is SYDVKM. The CDR3 protein is CASSFGLPSTDTQYF. The CDR3 DNA reads TGTGCCAGCAGTTTTGGACTACCAAGCACAGATACGCAGTATTTT.

The chain joins TRBV19 to TRBJ1-1; D remains unclear. Trimming shortened V by 6 bases and J by 1 base, and 9 bases separated the two germline ends. In germline, CDR1 is LNHDA, CDR2 SQIVND (reference sequence). The CDR3 consists of 13 residues. Here the CDR3 DNA reads TGTGCCAGTAGGAGGGCGGGGAACACTGAAGCTTTCTTT. It translates to CASRRAGNTEAFF. The variable domain in full, completed from reference TRBV19 and TRBJ1-1, reads DGGITQSPKYLFRKEGQNVTLSCEQNLNHDAMYWYRQDPGQGLRLIYYSQIVNDFQKGDIAEGYSVSREKKESFPLTVTSAQKNPTAFYLCASRRAGNTEAFFGQGTRLTVV.

The chain has TRBV4-3 and TRBJ2-5; D unresolved. Between the trimmed V and J ends, which lost 7 bases and 7 bases, there was a span of 7 bases. CDR3 length: 10 residues. Germline V lookup: CDR1 LGHNA, CDR2 YSLEER. In DNA, the CDR3 is TGCGCCAGCACCGCAGGGACCCAGTACTTC. Amino acid sequence: CASTAGTQYF.

The chain employs TRBV28 and TRBJ2-7, with D tentatively TRBD1 or TRBD2 (7 bases each). The CDR3 is made up of 15 amino acids. Per germline, CDR1 MDHEN and CDR2 SYDVKM. V lost 5 bases to trimming and J lost 2 bases, with 16 bases between them. The CDR3 DNA follows: TGTGCCAGCAGTCGACGACAGGGAGGGGCCTACGAGCAGTACTTC. Protein product: CASSRRQGGAYEQYF.

The rearrangement uses TRBV30 and TRBJ2-6; no clear D gene. V was pared by 3 bases and J by 1 base, with 7 bases between. The germline gives CDR1 GTSNPN, CDR2 SVGIG (reference sequence). This CDR3 is built from 14 residues. This chain's CDR3 is CAWSVGSGANVLTF. The DNA for the CDR3 is TGTGCCTGGAGCGTCGGGTCTGGGGCCAACGTCCTGACTTTC.

The rearrangement joins TRBV18 to TRBJ1-4; possible D gene TRBD1, 5 bases. V lost 1 base and J lost 7, with 13 bases in between. The germline V gene encodes CDR1 KGHSH and CDR2 LQKENI. This CDR3 has 15 residues. This CDR3 is CASSPRPEGSEKLFF. DNA for the CDR3: TGTGCCAGCTCACCACGACCGGAGGGGTCTGAAAAACTGTTTTTT.

This clone was seen more than once but under ten times. This chain connects TRBV5-6 to TRBJ1-1; D possibly corresponds to TRBD1 (5 bases). Trimming removed 4 bases from V and 2 bases from J, with 9 bases in between. The CDR3 is 13 amino acids. Germline V CDR1 and CDR2: SGHDT, YYEEEE. CDR3 coding DNA: TGTGCCAGCAGCATGACAGTTAACACTGAAGCTTTCTTT. Protein sequence: CASSMTVNTEAFF.

The V gene is TRBV11-2, the J gene TRBJ2-3; D is ambiguous. The CDR3 contains 13 residues. The V gene's germline CDR1 is SGHAT and CDR2 FQNNGV. The V gene lost 3 bases and the J gene lost 1 base, with 5 bases spanning the gap. The CDR3 region has the DNA TGTGCCAGCAGCTTGGGCCGCACAGATACGCAGTATTTT. Amino acids: CASSLGRTDTQYF.